Shown below are 17 T cell receptor beta chains from a single sample sequenced in a study of blood T cell repertoires in COVID-19. Using immunoSEQ multiplex PCR, the repertoire was profiled, and TCRdb retains in-frame clones only, with some absent. The profile covers fewer than 300,000 clones, with approximately 82% appearing a single time and 3.1% taken by the ten largest. The sample taken for sequencing was peripheral blood. The receptors come from a woman under 30 with acute or convalescent COVID-19.

This chain joins TRBV12-3 or TRBV12-4 and TRBJ1-2; no firm D call. The CDR3 covers 13 residues. Trimming shortened V by 1 base and J by 13 bases, and 16 bases separated the two germline ends. Here the CDR3 reads CASSLGQTPALTF. In nucleotides, the CDR3 is TGTGCCAGCAGTTTAGGACAAACCCCAGCCCTCACCTTC.

The V and J genes are TRBV9 and TRBJ2-2; the match to TRBD2 covers 7 bases. Per germline, CDR1 SGDLS and CDR2 YYNGEE. V gave up 0 bases and J gave up 6 bases; unmatched junction bases: 5. The CDR3 spans 15 residues. The DNA of the CDR3 is TGTGCCAGCAGCGTAGGGAATAGCGGGCCCGGGGAGCTGTTTTTT. It is translated as CASSVGNSGPGELFF.

CDR3 nucleotides: TGCGCCAGCAGCCAAGATCCACCGGGGACAGGCAGCTCCTACGAGCAGTACTTC. Its protein product is CASSQDPPGTGSSYEQYF. The chain links TRBV4-3 to TRBJ2-7; TRBD1 aligns across 8 bases. The germline V gene encodes CDR1 LGHNA and CDR2 YSLEER. J lost 0 bases, V lost 0 bases, and 10 bases had no gene match. This CDR3 contains 18 residues.

This clone was counted between two and nine times. The chain recombines TRBV14 with TRBJ1-1; the D gene is possibly TRBD1 (5 bases). The CDR3 sequence is 14 residues long. Germline CDR1 SGHDN, CDR2 FVKESK. The V and J ends lost 4 bases and 0 bases respectively, with 9 bases between them. The CDR3 protein is CASSLPGVNTEAFF. The DNA of the CDR3 is TGTGCCAGCAGCCTTCCGGGGGTGAACACTGAAGCTTTCTTT.

This chain links TRBV7-2 with TRBJ2-5; 10 nucleotides match TRBD1. This CDR3 contains 17 residues. The V and J ends lost 5 bases and 2 bases, in that order; junction bases with no gene match: 11. Germline values: CDR1 SGHTA, CDR2 FQGNSA. CDR3 bases: TGTGCCAGCAGCCTACGCAAGAGGGACAGGGGACAAGAGACCCAGTACTTC. Amino acids: CASSLRKRDRGQETQYF.

The CDR3 here is CASSPRGQGLNSPLHF. CDR3 bases: TGCGCCAGCAGCCCGAGAGGACAGGGACTGAATTCACCCCTCCACTTT. The chain combines TRBV5-1 with TRBJ1-6; 8 bases map to TRBD1. CDR1 and CDR2 from the germline V gene are SGHRS and YFSETQ. This CDR3 comprises 16 residues. The V gene end was trimmed by 4 bases and the J gene end by 7 bases; junction bases not matched to a gene: 10.

The genes are TRBV20-1 and TRBJ2-7; maybe TRBD1 (5 bases). V lost 3 bases and J lost 2, with 11 bases in between. CDR3 length: 13 amino acids. CDR1 DFQATT and CDR2 SNEGSKA come from the germline V gene (reference sequence). The CDR3 region has the DNA TGCAGTGCTAGTCACGACAGCCCCTACGAGCAGTACTTC. Protein product: CSASHDSPYEQYF.

V gene TRBV6-5 combines with J gene TRBJ2-7; 7 nucleotides match TRBD1. The V and J ends lost 8 bases and 4 bases, in that order; junction bases with no gene match: 8. CDR3 size: 13 residues. Germline loops: CDR1 MNHEY, CDR2 SVGAGI. In DNA, the CDR3 is TGTGCCAGCGGGCGAGGGGGCAGATACGAGCAGTACTTC. This gives the protein CASGRGGRYEQYF.

The chain joins TRBV19 to TRBJ2-3; 7 nucleotides line up with TRBD1. V lost 1 base and J lost 6; bases outside the gene matches: 13. CDR1 and CDR2 (germline): LNHDA, SQIVND (reference sequence). This CDR3 has 17 residues. The CDR3 protein is CASSIGYTGDGGDTQYF. CDR3 coding DNA: TGTGCCAGTAGTATAGGTTATACAGGGGATGGGGGCGATACGCAGTATTTT.

The table lists this clone with a count of one. J is TRBJ2-1 and V is TRBV5-1; 11 bases line up with TRBD1. The germline gives CDR1 SGHRS, CDR2 YFSETQ. The CDR3 runs 12 residues. J lost 6 bases, V lost 9 bases, and 2 bases had no gene match. CDR3 sequence reads: CATGTGGNEQFF. As DNA, the CDR3 is TGCGCCACCGGGACAGGGGGCAATGAGCAGTTCTTC.

This clone came up once. The chain has TRBV6-5 and TRBJ2-7, with 10 bases fitting TRBD1. The CDR3 is made up of 14 amino acids. CDR1 MNHEY and CDR2 SVGAGI come from the germline V gene. Unmatched junction bases numbered 7, after V lost 8 bases and J lost 3 bases. CDR3 sequence (DNA): TGTGCCAGCCGGACGGGACAGGGGTTCTACGAGCAGTACTTC. Translated: CASRTGQGFYEQYF.

The rearrangement links TRBV23-1 to TRBJ2-1; 15 bases agree with TRBD2. TRBV23-1 carries the ORF label, with uncertain function. The CDR3 runs 20 residues. V dropped 4 bases and J dropped 7; count of bases not matched to a gene: 17. The CDR3 DNA is TGCGCCAGCAGTCGCCACCTCGGACTAGCGGGAGGGCCGAATGTGAATGAGCAGTTCTTC. This translates into CASSRHLGLAGGPNVNEQFF.

V is TRBV6-2 or TRBV6-3 and J is TRBJ1-1; no firm D call. Germline assignment: CDR1 MNHEY and CDR2 SVGEGT. V lost 0 bases to trimming and J lost 0 bases, with 11 bases between them. The CDR3 runs to 16 residues. The CDR3 loop is CASSYSLHSMNTEAFF. The CDR3 DNA reads TGTGCCAGCAGTTACTCTTTGCACAGTATGAACACTGAAGCTTTCTTT.

This rearrangement joins TRBV7-2 to TRBJ1-5; TRBD1 might be the D (5 bases). The CDR3 loop spans 17 amino acids. The ends were cut back, 1 base at V and 6 bases at J, with 19 bases in the middle. Germline values: CDR1 SGHTA, CDR2 FQGNSA. CDR3 protein: CASSLVSAGFFGQPQHF. Here the CDR3 DNA reads TGTGCCAGCAGCTTAGTGAGCGCAGGGTTTTTCGGTCAGCCCCAGCATTTT. Full variable domain (missing parts from reference TRBV7-2 and TRBJ1-5): GAGVSQSPSNKVTEKGKDVELRCDPISGHTALYWYRQSLGQGLEFLIYFQGNSAPDKSGLPSDRFSAERTGGSVSTLTIQRTQQEDSAVYLCASSLVSAGFFGQPQHFGDGTRLSIL.

There are many counts of this clone. The chain is built from TRBV10-3 and TRBJ1-2; 8 nucleotides line up with TRBD1. The germline gives CDR1 ENHRY, CDR2 SYGVKD. V gave up 0 bases and J gave up 14 bases; unmatched junction bases: 8. The CDR3 contains 13 residues. CDR3 DNA: TGTGCCATCAGTGAGTCGACTCAGGGGGCCTGGACCTTC. Translation: CAISESTQGAWTF.

The genes are TRBV19 and TRBJ2-7, with TRBD2 as a possible D gene (7 bases). The CDR3 runs to 16 residues. Germline V gene data show CDR1 as LNHDA and CDR2 as SQIVND (reference sequence). With 1 base removed from V and 4 bases from J, the gap between germline ends came to 17 bases. The CDR3 sequence: CASSIGGAAGAYEQYF. The CDR3 DNA is TGTGCCAGTAGTATAGGGGGGGCGGCGGGAGCTTACGAGCAGTACTTC. The variable domain in full, completed from reference TRBV19 and TRBJ2-7, reads DGGITQSPKYLFRKEGQNVTLSCEQNLNHDAMYWYRQDPGQGLRLIYYSQIVNDFQKGDIAEGYSVSREKKESFPLTVTSAQKNPTAFYLCASSIGGAAGAYEQYFGPGTRLTVT.

This clone was detected once. The J gene is TRBJ2-3, the V gene TRBV10-3; 9 nucleotides agree with TRBD2. Per the germline V gene, CDR1 is ENHRY and CDR2 is SYGVKD. The CDR3 has 15 amino acids. V lost 5 bases and J lost 0; bases outside the gene matches: 3. The DNA of the CDR3 is TGTGCCATCAGTTCTAGCGGGATTAGCACAGATACGCAGTATTTT. Protein: CAISSSGISTDTQYF.